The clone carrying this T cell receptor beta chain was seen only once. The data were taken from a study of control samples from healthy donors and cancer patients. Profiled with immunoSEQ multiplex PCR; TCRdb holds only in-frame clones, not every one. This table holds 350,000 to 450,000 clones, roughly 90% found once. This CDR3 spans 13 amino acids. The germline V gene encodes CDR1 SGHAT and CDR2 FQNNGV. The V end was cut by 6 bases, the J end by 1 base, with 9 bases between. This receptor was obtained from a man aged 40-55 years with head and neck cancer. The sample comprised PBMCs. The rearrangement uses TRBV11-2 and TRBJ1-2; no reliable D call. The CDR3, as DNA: TGTGCCAGCAGTTCCCAGGATAACTATGGCTACACCTTC. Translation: CASSSQDNYGYTF.